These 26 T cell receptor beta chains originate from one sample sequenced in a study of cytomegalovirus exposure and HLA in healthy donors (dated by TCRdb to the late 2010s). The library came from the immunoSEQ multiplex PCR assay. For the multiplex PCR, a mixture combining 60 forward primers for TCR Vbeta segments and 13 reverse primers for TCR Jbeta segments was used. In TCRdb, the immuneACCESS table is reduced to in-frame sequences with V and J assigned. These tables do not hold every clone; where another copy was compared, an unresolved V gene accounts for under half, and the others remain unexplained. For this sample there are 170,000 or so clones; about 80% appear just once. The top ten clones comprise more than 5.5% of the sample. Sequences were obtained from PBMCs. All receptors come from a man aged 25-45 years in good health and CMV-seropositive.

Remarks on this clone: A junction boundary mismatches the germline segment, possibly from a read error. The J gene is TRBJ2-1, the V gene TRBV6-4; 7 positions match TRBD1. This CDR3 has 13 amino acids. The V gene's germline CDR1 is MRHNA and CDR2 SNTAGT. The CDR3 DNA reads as TGTGCCAGCAGCTACAATAGGGACAGTGCCCCTCTCTTC. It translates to CASSYNRDSAPLF.

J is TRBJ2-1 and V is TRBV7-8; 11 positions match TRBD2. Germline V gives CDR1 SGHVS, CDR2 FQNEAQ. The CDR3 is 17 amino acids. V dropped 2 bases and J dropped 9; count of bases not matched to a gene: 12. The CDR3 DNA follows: TGTGCCAGCAGCTTACAAGGGGGACTAGCGGCCCGGAGTGAGCAGTTCTTC. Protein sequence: CASSLQGGLAARSEQFF.

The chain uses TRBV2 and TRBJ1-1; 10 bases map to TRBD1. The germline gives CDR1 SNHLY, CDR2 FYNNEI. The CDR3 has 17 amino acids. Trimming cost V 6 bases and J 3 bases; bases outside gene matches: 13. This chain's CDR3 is CASRFSGTGEGDTEAFF. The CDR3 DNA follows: TGTGCCAGCAGATTTTCCGGGACAGGGGAGGGGGACACTGAAGCTTTCTTT.

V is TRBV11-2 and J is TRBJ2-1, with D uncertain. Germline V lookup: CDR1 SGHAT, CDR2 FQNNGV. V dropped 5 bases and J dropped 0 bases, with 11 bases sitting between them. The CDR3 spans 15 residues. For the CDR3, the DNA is TGTGCCAGCAGCCAGAGTTGGAGCTCCTACAATGAGCAGTTCTTC. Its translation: CASSQSWSSYNEQFF.

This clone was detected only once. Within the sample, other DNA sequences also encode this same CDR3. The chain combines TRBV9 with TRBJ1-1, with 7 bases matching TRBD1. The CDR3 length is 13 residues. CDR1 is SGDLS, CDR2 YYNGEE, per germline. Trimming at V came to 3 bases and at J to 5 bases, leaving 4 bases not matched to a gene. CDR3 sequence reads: CASSETGSTEAFF. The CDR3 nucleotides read TGTGCCAGCAGCGAGACAGGGTCGACTGAAGCTTTCTTT.

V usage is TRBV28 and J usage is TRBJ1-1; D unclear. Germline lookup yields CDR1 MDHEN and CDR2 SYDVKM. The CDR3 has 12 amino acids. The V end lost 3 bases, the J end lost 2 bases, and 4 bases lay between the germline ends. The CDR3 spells CASSLANTEAFF. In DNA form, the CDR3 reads TGTGCCAGCAGTTTGGCTAACACTGAAGCTTTCTTT.

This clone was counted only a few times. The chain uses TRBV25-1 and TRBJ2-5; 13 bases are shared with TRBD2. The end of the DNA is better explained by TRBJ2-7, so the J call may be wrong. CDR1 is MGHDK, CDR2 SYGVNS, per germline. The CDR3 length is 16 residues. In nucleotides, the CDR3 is TGTGCCAGCAGTGGACTAGCGGGGGGTCTAGGGCTCGAGCAGTACTTC. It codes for CASSGLAGGLGLEQYF.

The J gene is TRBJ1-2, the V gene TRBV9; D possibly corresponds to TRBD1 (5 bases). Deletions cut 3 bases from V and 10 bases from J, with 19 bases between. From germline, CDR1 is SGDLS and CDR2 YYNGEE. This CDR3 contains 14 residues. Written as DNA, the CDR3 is TGTGCCAGCAGCGAGGGGAGGGTCCCCTTCCTCTACACCTTC. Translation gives CASSEGRVPFLYTF.

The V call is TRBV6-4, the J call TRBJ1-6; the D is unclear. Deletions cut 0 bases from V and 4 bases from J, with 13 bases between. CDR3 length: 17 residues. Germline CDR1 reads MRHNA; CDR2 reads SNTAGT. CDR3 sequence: CASSDSTKQDYNSPLHF. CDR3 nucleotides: TGTGCCAGCAGTGACTCCACGAAGCAAGATTATAATTCACCCCTCCACTTT.

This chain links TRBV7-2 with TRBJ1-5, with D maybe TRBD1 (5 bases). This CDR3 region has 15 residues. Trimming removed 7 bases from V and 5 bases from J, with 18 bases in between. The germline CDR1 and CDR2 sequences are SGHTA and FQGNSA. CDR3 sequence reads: CASTPGGENYQPQHF. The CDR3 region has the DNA TGTGCCAGCACCCCCGGGGGGGAAAACTATCAGCCCCAGCATTTT.

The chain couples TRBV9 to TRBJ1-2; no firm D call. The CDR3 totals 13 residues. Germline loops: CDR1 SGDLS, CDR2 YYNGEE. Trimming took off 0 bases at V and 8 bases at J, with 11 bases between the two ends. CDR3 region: CASSVADGLGYTF. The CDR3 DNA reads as TGTGCCAGCAGCGTAGCTGACGGGTTGGGCTACACCTTC.

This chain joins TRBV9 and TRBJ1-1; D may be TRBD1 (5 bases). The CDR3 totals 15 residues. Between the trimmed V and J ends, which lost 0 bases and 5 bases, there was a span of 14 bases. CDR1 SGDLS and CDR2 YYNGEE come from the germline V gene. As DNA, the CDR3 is TGTGCCAGCAGCGTAGCGGGGGGACTCGTTACTGAAGCTTTCTTT. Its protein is CASSVAGGLVTEAFF.

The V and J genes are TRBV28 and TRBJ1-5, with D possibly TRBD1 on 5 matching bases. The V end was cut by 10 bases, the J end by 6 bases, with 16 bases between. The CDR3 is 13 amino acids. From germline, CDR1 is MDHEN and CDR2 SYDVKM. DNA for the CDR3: TGTGCCACTATCGTCGGGGGTACTCAGCCCCAGCATTTT. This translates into CATIVGGTQPQHF.

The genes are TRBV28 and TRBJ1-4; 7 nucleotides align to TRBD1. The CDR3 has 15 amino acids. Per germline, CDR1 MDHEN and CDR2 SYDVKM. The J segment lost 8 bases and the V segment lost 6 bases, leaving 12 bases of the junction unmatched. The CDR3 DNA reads TGTGCCAGCAGCCCACTGACAGGGAAGAAAGAAAAACTGTTTTTT. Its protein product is CASSPLTGKKEKLFF.

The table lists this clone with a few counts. This CDR3 reads CASSQDEGVREKLFF. The CDR3 DNA sequence: TGCGCCAGCAGCCAGGATGAGGGGGTTCGAGAAAAACTGTTTTTT. The chain carries TRBV4-3 and TRBJ1-4, with D possibly being TRBD1 (6 bases). CDR3 length equals 15 residues. Deletions cut 3 bases from V and 8 bases from J, with 16 bases between. Germline V gene sequence: CDR1 LGHNA, CDR2 YSLEER.

This chain's CDR3 is CASSLNGDYEQYF. The CDR3 DNA is TGTGCCAGCAGCTTGAACGGGGACTACGAGCAGTACTTC. This chain joins TRBV5-6 and TRBJ2-7, with D perhaps TRBD2 (5 bases). The CDR3 is 13 residues long. Deletions cut 1 base from V and 3 bases from J, with 8 bases between. CDR1 SGHDT and CDR2 YYEEEE come from the germline V gene. Filled out from reference TRBV5-6 and TRBJ2-7, the complete variable domain reads DAGVTQSPTHLIKTRGQQVTLRCSPKSGHDTVSWYQQALGQGPQFIFQYYEEEERQRGNFPDRFSGHQFPNYSSELNVNALLLGDSALYLCASSLNGDYEQYFGPGTRLTVT.

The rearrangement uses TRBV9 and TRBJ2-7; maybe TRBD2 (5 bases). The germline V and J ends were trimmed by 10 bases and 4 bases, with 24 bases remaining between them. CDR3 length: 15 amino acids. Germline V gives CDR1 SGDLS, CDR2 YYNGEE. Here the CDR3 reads CASSAGQEVVYEQYF. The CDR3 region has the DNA TGTGCCTCTTCTGCGGGCCAGGAAGTAGTTTACGAGCAGTACTTC.

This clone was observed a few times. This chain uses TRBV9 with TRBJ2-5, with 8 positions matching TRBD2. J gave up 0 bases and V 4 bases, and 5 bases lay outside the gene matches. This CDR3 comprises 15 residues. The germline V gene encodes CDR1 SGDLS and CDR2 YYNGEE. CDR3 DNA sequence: TGTGCCAGCAGCCCCCGTAGCGGGGACCAAGAGACCCAGTACTTC. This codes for CASSPRSGDQETQYF.

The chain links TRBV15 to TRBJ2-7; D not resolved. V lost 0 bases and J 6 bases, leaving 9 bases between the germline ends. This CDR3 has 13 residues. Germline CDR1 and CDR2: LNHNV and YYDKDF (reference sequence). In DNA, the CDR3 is TGTGCCACCAGCAGAGATTCAGTAGCCGAGCAGTACTTC. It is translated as CATSRDSVAEQYF.

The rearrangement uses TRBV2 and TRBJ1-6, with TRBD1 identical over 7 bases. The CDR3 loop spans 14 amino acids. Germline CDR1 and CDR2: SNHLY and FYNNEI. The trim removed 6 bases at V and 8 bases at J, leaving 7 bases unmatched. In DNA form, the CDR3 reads TGTGCCAGCAGAGCGGACAGGAGGGATTCACCCCTCCACTTT. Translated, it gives CASRADRRDSPLHF.

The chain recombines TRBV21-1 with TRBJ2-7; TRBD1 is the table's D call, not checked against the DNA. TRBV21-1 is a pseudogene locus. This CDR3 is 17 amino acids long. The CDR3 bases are TGTGCCAGCAAGGGACAGAGACAACCCCGAGGGGACTACGAGCAGTACTTC. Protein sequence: CASKGQRQPRGDYEQYF.

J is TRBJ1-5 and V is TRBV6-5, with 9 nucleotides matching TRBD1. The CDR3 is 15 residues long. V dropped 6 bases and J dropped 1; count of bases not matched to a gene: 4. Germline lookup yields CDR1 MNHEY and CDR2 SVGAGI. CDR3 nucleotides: TGTGCCAGCAGCGGGGACAGGGCAAGCAATCAGCCCCAGCATTTT. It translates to CASSGDRASNQPQHF.

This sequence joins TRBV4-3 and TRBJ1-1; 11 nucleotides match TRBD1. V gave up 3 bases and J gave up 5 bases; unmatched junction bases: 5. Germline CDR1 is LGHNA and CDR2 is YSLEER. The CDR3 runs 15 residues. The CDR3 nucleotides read TGCGCCAGCAGCCATCTCGGGACAGGGGGGACTGAAGCTTTCTTT. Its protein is CASSHLGTGGTEAFF.

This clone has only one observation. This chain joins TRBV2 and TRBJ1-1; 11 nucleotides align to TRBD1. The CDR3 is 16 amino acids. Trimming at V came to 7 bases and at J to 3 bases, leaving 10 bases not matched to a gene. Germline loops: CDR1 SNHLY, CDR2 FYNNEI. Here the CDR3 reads CASTTVLGQGDTEAFF. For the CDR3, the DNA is TGTGCCAGCACCACGGTCCTGGGACAGGGGGACACTGAAGCTTTCTTT.

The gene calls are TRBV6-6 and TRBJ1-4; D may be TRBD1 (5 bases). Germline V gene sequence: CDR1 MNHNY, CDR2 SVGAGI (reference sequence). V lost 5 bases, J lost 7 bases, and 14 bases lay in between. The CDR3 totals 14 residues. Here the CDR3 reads CASSSSGGSEKLFF. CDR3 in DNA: TGTGCCAGCAGTAGTTCGGGGGGTAGTGAAAAACTGTTTTTT.

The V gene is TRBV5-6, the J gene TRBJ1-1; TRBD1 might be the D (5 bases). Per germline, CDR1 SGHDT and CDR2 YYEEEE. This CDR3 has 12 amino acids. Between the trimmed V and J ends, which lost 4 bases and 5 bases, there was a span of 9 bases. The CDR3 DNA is TGTGCCAGCAGCCGTAGGGGTACTGAAGCTTTCTTT. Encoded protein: CASSRRGTEAFF.